Below are 10 T cell receptor beta chains sequenced from a single sample in a study of blood T cells in healthy people across ages. A second PCR of 7 to 11 cycles used a sample-barcoded 5' primer and a J-beta primer mix. TCRdb reprocessed the 5' RACE reads via MiXCR and lists one record per CDR3 protein. The table lists 1.5 million to 2 million distinct CDR3 sequences, roughly 50% of them singletons. Sample: blood. These receptors were obtained from a woman aged 40-49 years in good health.

This chain uses TRBV28 with TRBJ2-5; TRBD1 matches 9 bases. Trimming removed 6 bases from V and 5 bases from J; junction bases left unmatched: 10. Germline-derived CDR1 and CDR2 are MDHEN and SYDVKM. The CDR3 length is 15 residues. In DNA, the CDR3 is TGTGCCAGCAGCATTGTGGACAGGGGCAGGGAGACCCAGTACTTC. It is translated as CASSIVDRGRETQYF.

This clonotype was found a few times. V usage is TRBV6-5 and J usage is TRBJ2-7; D possibly uses TRBD1 or TRBD2 (5 bases each). CDR3 length: 14 residues. The ends were cut back, 6 bases at V and 3 bases at J, with 15 bases in the middle. Germline V lookup: CDR1 MNHEY, CDR2 SVGAGI. The CDR3 DNA is TGTGCCAGCAGCCTCCGGGACGGTAACTACGAGCAGTACTTC. This gives the protein CASSLRDGNYEQYF.

This clonotype was observed a handful of times. The chain couples TRBV10-3 to TRBJ2-5; 13 bases are shared with TRBD2. J was trimmed by 2 bases and V by 3 bases; bases with no gene match: 6. The CDR3 consists of 17 residues. From germline, CDR1 is ENHRY and CDR2 SYGVKD. This CDR3 reads CAISDSGLAGLQETQYF. In nucleotides, the CDR3 is TGTGCCATCAGTGACTCGGGACTAGCGGGGTTACAAGAGACCCAGTACTTC.

This clonotype showed up just a few times. Here the CDR3 DNA reads TGTGCCAGCAGTTCCTGGACTAGCGGGGGGAAAGAGACCCAGTACTTC. Translated, it gives CASSSWTSGGKETQYF. The V and J genes are TRBV28 and TRBJ2-5, with 14 bases matching TRBD2. The germline gives CDR1 MDHEN, CDR2 SYDVKM. The length of the CDR3 is 16 residues. With V trimmed by 4 bases and J by 3 bases, 4 bases remained unmatched.

The V and J genes are TRBV2 and TRBJ2-5, with D possibly TRBD2 on 6 matching bases. V shed 8 bases and J shed 1 base, with 17 bases lying between them. This CDR3 comprises 15 residues. Per the germline V gene, CDR1 is SNHLY and CDR2 is FYNNEI. CDR3 amino acids: CASGERGISQETQYF. Here the CDR3 DNA reads TGTGCCAGCGGGGAACGGGGGATATCCCAAGAGACCCAGTACTTC.

This clonotype was seen just once. The chain is built from TRBV3-1 and TRBJ1-2; no reliable D call. The CDR3 length is 15 residues. Trimming took off 0 bases at V and 8 bases at J, with 16 bases between the two ends. Germline V gene data show CDR1 as LGHDT and CDR2 as YNNKEL (reference sequence). The CDR3 spells CASSQDRRGFGGYTF. CDR3 coding DNA: TGTGCCAGCAGCCAAGATCGCAGAGGGTTCGGGGGCTACACCTTC.

The V and J genes are TRBV11-2 and TRBJ2-3, with TRBD2 matching 10 bases. CDR3 length equals 21 residues. Germline V lookup: CDR1 SGHAT, CDR2 FQNNGV. V dropped 2 bases and J dropped 1; count of bases not matched to a gene: 18. DNA for the CDR3: TGTGCCAGCAGCTTACGGCGAGTTACTAGCGGGGTGACAGCGGGCACAGATACGCAGTATTTT. It encodes CASSLRRVTSGVTAGTDTQYF. Using reference TRBV11-2 and TRBJ2-3 for the parts outside the CDR3, the full variable domain is EAGVAQSPRYKIIEKRQSVAFWCNPISGHATLYWYQQILGQGPKLLIQFQNNGVVDDSQLPKDRFSAERLKGVDSTLKIQPAKLEDSAVYLCASSLRRVTSGVTAGTDTQYFGPGTRLTVL.

This rearrangement joins TRBV24-1 to TRBJ2-3; D remains unclear. The CDR3 sequence is 13 residues long. V lost 7 bases, J lost 6 bases, and 13 bases lay in between. The germline V gene has CDR1 KGHDR and CDR2 SFDVKD. Here the CDR3 reads CATSLGSPDTQYF. CDR3 DNA: TGTGCCACCAGCCTCGGAAGTCCGGATACGCAGTATTTT.

The CDR3 nucleotides read TGCAGTGCTACCCCCGGACTGACAGAGACCTACGAGCAGTACTTC. Amino acid sequence: CSATPGLTETYEQYF. The rearrangement joins TRBV20-1 to TRBJ2-7, with D tentatively TRBD1 or TRBD2 (5 bases each). This CDR3 is 15 amino acids long. The V end was cut by 4 bases, the J end by 2 bases, with 18 bases between. Germline assignment: CDR1 DFQATT and CDR2 SNEGSKA (reference sequence).

This clonotype was detected only a few times. CDR3 region: CASSLPGGPSYNEQFF. The CDR3 nucleotides are TGCGCCAGCAGCTTACCGGGGGGGCCTTCCTACAATGAGCAGTTCTTC. The V gene is TRBV5-1, the J gene TRBJ2-1, with 8 bases lining up with TRBD2. The CDR3 runs 16 residues. The ends lost 2 bases at V and 1 base at J; junction bases unmatched: 5. Germline V gene sequence: CDR1 SGHRS, CDR2 YFSETQ.